What follows is one T cell receptor beta chain and its context. The record originates from a study of blood T cell repertoires in COVID-19. Whole-study context: The study drew acute and convalescent COVID-19 samples from the United States, Italy and Spain. Sources were T cells, B-cell-depleted T cells, or PBMCs; the material itself was cDNA or gDNA.

In the source study's methods: Amplifying reference gene primers gave estimates of nucleated cell counts. TCRdb's copy holds only in-frame clones and misses some; the assay was immunoSEQ multiplex PCR. V and J calls and clone size are copied from that table; D and trimming were computed from the DNA. Of about 130,000 clones listed, around 86% are singletons. This CDR3 is 15 amino acids long. After removal of 3 bases from V and 8 bases from J, the junction contained 7 bases not matched to a gene. CDR1 and CDR2 from the germline V gene are KGHSH and LQKENI. The chain carries TRBV18 and TRBJ1-6; 7 bases are a match to TRBD1. Sequenced input: peripheral blood. The receptor's source is a woman aged 80 or older with acute or convalescent COVID-19. CDR3 protein: CASSPSTGTDSPLHF. The CDR3 DNA is TGTGCCAGCTCACCTTCGACAGGGACTGATTCACCCCTCCACTTT.